This is a list of T cell receptor beta chains from one sample in a study of OX40 agonist ivuxolimab in advanced cancers. The assay was immunoSEQ multiplex PCR, and TCRdb's table has in-frame clones only and misses some. The table lists some 10,000 clones, around 80% of them singletons, with approximately 30% in the top ten. The sequencing used CD4+ or CD8+ T cells sorted from blood, collected in a trial of the OX40 agonist ivuxolimab. All receptors come from an adult with an advanced solid tumor such as melanoma, head and neck, liver or kidney cancer. The CDR3 runs from the conserved cysteine through the conserved F or W. A D gene is named only where the DNA matches it firmly. A row's size may be missing; if present it is once, few, many or a size class.

J gene: TRBJ1-3; clone size: NA; D gene: TRBD1; V gene: TRBV9; CDR3 DNA: TGTGCCAGCAGCTCACACCCCGGGACAGGGGCTGGAAACACCATATATTTT; CDR3 protein: CASSSHPGTGAGNTIYF
J gene: TRBJ2-7; clone size: NA; D gene: TRBD1; V gene: TRBV5-1; CDR3 DNA: TGCGCCAGCAGCTTTGACAGGGGGGGCTACGAGCAGTACTTC; CDR3 protein: CASSFDRGGYEQYF
J gene: TRBJ1-1; clone size: medium-sized; D gene: NA; V gene: TRBV19; CDR3 DNA: TGTGCCAGTAGTATAACTGGGATCACTGAAGCTTTCTTT; CDR3 protein: CASSITGITEAFF
J gene: TRBJ2-7; clone size: NA; D gene: TRBD2; V gene: TRBV27; CDR3 DNA: TGTGCCAGCAGCTTCGTCGCTAGCGGGAGTCGCGAGCAGTACTTC; CDR3 protein: CASSFVASGSREQYF
J gene: TRBJ2-1; clone size: NA; D gene: TRBD2; V gene: TRBV7-3; CDR3 DNA: TGTGCCAGCAGCCCCCCAGGACTAGCGGGAGTCAATGAGCAGTTCTTC; CDR3 protein: CASSPPGLAGVNEQFF
J gene: TRBJ1-3; clone size: NA; D gene: TRBD1; V gene: TRBV11-2; CDR3 DNA: TGTGCCAGCAGCTTAGATAACAGGGGGAACGGAAACACCATATATTTT; CDR3 protein: CASSLDNRGNGNTIYF
J gene: TRBJ2-7; clone size: NA; D gene: TRBD1; V gene: TRBV2; CDR3 DNA: TGTGCCAGCAGTGAAGTGGCAGGGGGTGCTTACGAGCAGTACTTC; CDR3 protein: CASSEVAGGAYEQYF
J gene: TRBJ2-7; clone size: NA; D gene: NA; V gene: TRBV27; CDR3 DNA: TGTGCCAGCAGTTTATTCGGTAATACAAACTACGAGCAGTACTTC; CDR3 protein: CASSLFGNTNYEQYF
J gene: TRBJ2-7; clone size: few; D gene: NA; V gene: TRBV19; CDR3 DNA: TGTGCCAGTAGTACCGGACAGCCCTACGAGCAGTACTTC; CDR3 protein: CASSTGQPYEQYF
J gene: TRBJ2-1; clone size: NA; D gene: NA; V gene: TRBV27; CDR3 DNA: TGTGCCAGCAGTTACTCCCCACGGACACTAGGTAATGAGCAGTTCTTC; CDR3 protein: CASSYSPRTLGNEQFF
J gene: TRBJ2-7; clone size: NA; D gene: NA; V gene: TRBV6-5; CDR3 DNA: TGTGCCAGCAGTTCCCGGGACAACATCTACGAGCAGTACTTC; CDR3 protein: CASSSRDNIYEQYF
J gene: TRBJ2-5; clone size: NA; D gene: NA; V gene: TRBV4-1; CDR3 DNA: TGCGCCAGCAGCCTCCCTGAGGAGACCCAGTACTTC; CDR3 protein: CASSLPEETQYF
J gene: TRBJ1-5; clone size: NA; D gene: TRBD1; V gene: TRBV6-1; CDR3 DNA: TGTGCCACACAGGGGATCCAGCCCCAGCATTTT; CDR3 protein: CATQGIQPQHF
J gene: TRBJ1-1; clone size: NA; D gene: TRBD1; V gene: TRBV28; CDR3 DNA: TGTGCCAGCATTTGGACAGGGGTATCTGAAGCTTTCTTT; CDR3 protein: CASIWTGVSEAFF
J gene: TRBJ2-2; clone size: NA; D gene: NA; V gene: TRBV11-3; CDR3 DNA: TGTGCCAGCAGCGCCCACACCGGGGAGCTGTTTTTT; CDR3 protein: CASSAHTGELFF
J gene: TRBJ2-5; clone size: few; D gene: NA; V gene: TRBV6-1; CDR3 DNA: TGTGCCAGCAGACCCCTGGGAGCGGAAGGGGAGACCCAGTACTTC; CDR3 protein: CASRPLGAEGETQYF
J gene: TRBJ2-7; clone size: NA; D gene: NA; V gene: TRBV15; CDR3 DNA: TGTGCCACCAGCAGACAAGAAGACGAGCAGTACTTC; CDR3 protein: CATSRQEDEQYF
J gene: TRBJ2-1; clone size: NA; D gene: NA; V gene: TRBV6-1; CDR3 DNA: TGTGCCAGCAGTGAAATAGGGGGAGGGAATGAGCAGTTCTTC; CDR3 protein: CASSEIGGGNEQFF
J gene: TRBJ2-2; clone size: NA; D gene: TRBD2; V gene: TRBV28; CDR3 DNA: TGTGCCAGCAGTTTGGTGGCTAGCGGGAAGAACACCGGGGAGCTGTTTTTT; CDR3 protein: CASSLVASGKNTGELFF
J gene: TRBJ2-5; clone size: NA; D gene: TRBD2; V gene: TRBV7-9; CDR3 DNA: TGTGCCAGCAGCTTAAGCCGGGCTGGACTAGCGGGAGGCCTAGAGACCCAGTACTTC; CDR3 protein: CASSLSRAGLAGGLETQYF
J gene: TRBJ2-6; clone size: NA; D gene: NA; V gene: TRBV5-6; CDR3 DNA: TGTGCCAGCAGCTATGGTGACTCTGGGGCCAACGTCCTGACTTTC; CDR3 protein: CASSYGDSGANVLTF
J gene: TRBJ2-3; clone size: few; D gene: NA; V gene: TRBV7-3; CDR3 DNA: TGTGCCAGCAGCCCCGGAGGAGTGAGGGGAGATACGCAGTATTTT; CDR3 protein: CASSPGGVRGDTQYF
J gene: TRBJ1-3; clone size: NA; D gene: NA; V gene: TRBV5-4; CDR3 DNA: TGTGCCAGCAGCTTGGACGGCGGCCCTGGAAACACCATATATTTT; CDR3 protein: CASSLDGGPGNTIYF
J gene: TRBJ2-2; clone size: NA; D gene: NA; V gene: TRBV30; CDR3 DNA: TGTGCCTGGAGAGATGGGACACTAGCCGGAACTTCTCAGGAGCTGTTTTTT; CDR3 protein: CAWRDGTLAGTSQELFF
J gene: TRBJ2-1; clone size: NA; D gene: TRBD1; V gene: TRBV6-1; CDR3 DNA: TGTGCCACCTCTTTGGACAGGGGGCTAGAGAATGAGCAGTTCTTC; CDR3 protein: CATSLDRGLENEQFF
J gene: TRBJ2-5; clone size: NA; D gene: TRBD2; V gene: TRBV6-5; CDR3 DNA: TGTGCCAGCAGTTACTCTAGCGGGAGGTTGGAGACCCAGTACTTC; CDR3 protein: CASSYSSGRLETQYF
J gene: TRBJ1-4; clone size: NA; D gene: NA; V gene: TRBV9; CDR3 DNA: TGTGCCAGCAGCGTAGGCGACGCTACTAATGAAAAACTGTTTTTT; CDR3 protein: CASSVGDATNEKLFF
J gene: TRBJ2-7; clone size: once; D gene: TRBD2; V gene: TRBV7-9; CDR3 DNA: TGTACCAGCAGCATATCTAGCGGGAGAATAACCTACGAGCAGTACTTC; CDR3 protein: CTSSISSGRITYEQYF
J gene: TRBJ2-7; clone size: NA; D gene: TRBD1; V gene: TRBV5-4; CDR3 DNA: TGTGCCAGCAGCTTGGGACAGGGGATTAGCTACGAGCAGTACTTC; CDR3 protein: CASSLGQGISYEQYF
J gene: TRBJ2-5; clone size: NA; D gene: NA; V gene: TRBV27; CDR3 DNA: TGTGCCAGCAGTTTAGCCGGGTCCGGGGAGACCCAGTACTTC; CDR3 protein: CASSLAGSGETQYF
J gene: TRBJ2-7; clone size: NA; D gene: TRBD2; V gene: TRBV7-6; CDR3 DNA: TGTGCCAGCAGCTTGAGCGGGACTAGCGGGGGTCCAGGGCAGTACTTC; CDR3 protein: CASSLSGTSGGPGQYF
J gene: TRBJ2-1; clone size: NA; D gene: TRBD1; V gene: TRBV28; CDR3 DNA: TGTGCCAGCAGTTTAAGGGGGCGGAATGAGCAGTTCTTC; CDR3 protein: CASSLRGRNEQFF
J gene: TRBJ1-1; clone size: NA; D gene: TRBD1; V gene: TRBV11-1; CDR3 DNA: TGTGCCAGCAGCGACGCGGGACAGGGGATGAACACTGAAGCTTTCTTT; CDR3 protein: CASSDAGQGMNTEAFF
J gene: TRBJ2-1; clone size: NA; D gene: TRBD1; V gene: TRBV27; CDR3 DNA: TGTGCCAGCAGTTCGGACAGGTACAATGAGCAGTTCTTC; CDR3 protein: CASSSDRYNEQFF
J gene: TRBJ2-7; clone size: few; D gene: NA; V gene: TRBV5-6; CDR3 DNA: TGTGCCAGCAGCGGACAGTCCTACGAGCAGTACTTC; CDR3 protein: CASSGQSYEQYF
J gene: TRBJ2-1; clone size: medium-sized; D gene: NA; V gene: TRBV6-5; CDR3 DNA: TGTGCCAGCAGTTACTATCCCGGCAGGGGCAATGAGCAGTTCTTC; CDR3 protein: CASSYYPGRGNEQFF
J gene: TRBJ1-4; clone size: NA; D gene: TRBD1; V gene: TRBV6-1; CDR3 DNA: TGTGCCAGCAGTGAAGCTAGCGGACAGGGTTATGAAAAACTGTTTTTT; CDR3 protein: CASSEASGQGYEKLFF
J gene: TRBJ2-1; clone size: NA; D gene: NA; V gene: TRBV13; CDR3 DNA: TGTGCCAGTAGGACCAGCCCCTACAATGAGCAGTTCTTC; CDR3 protein: CASRTSPYNEQFF
J gene: TRBJ2-7; clone size: NA; D gene: NA; V gene: TRBV7-6; CDR3 DNA: TGTGCCAGCAGCTTAGCAGGGGACGAGCAGTACTTC; CDR3 protein: CASSLAGDEQYF
J gene: TRBJ2-7; clone size: NA; D gene: NA; V gene: TRBV4-2; CDR3 DNA: TGTGCCAGCAGCTTACGGGGAGTGGGTGAGCAGTACTTC; CDR3 protein: CASSLRGVGEQYF
J gene: TRBJ2-5; clone size: once; D gene: TRBD1; V gene: TRBV2; CDR3 DNA: TGTGCCAGCAGTGGCGGAACAGGGGGCTTTCGGGAGACCCAGTACTTC; CDR3 protein: CASSGGTGGFRETQYF
J gene: TRBJ2-7; clone size: NA; D gene: TRBD2; V gene: TRBV9; CDR3 DNA: TGTGCCAGCAGCCCCGTCGGGGCGGGAGGAACCGAGCAGTACTTC; CDR3 protein: CASSPVGAGGTEQYF
J gene: TRBJ2-1; clone size: NA; D gene: NA; V gene: TRBV30; CDR3 DNA: TGTGCCTGGAGGCAGGAGGACAATGAGCAGTTCTTC; CDR3 protein: CAWRQEDNEQFF
J gene: TRBJ1-6; clone size: NA; D gene: NA; V gene: TRBV9; CDR3 DNA: TGTGCCAGCTCGAAAGGGGGAGGGAATTCACCCCTCCACTTT; CDR3 protein: CASSKGGGNSPLHF
J gene: TRBJ1-5; clone size: NA; D gene: TRBD1; V gene: TRBV11-2; CDR3 DNA: TGTGCCAGCAGCCCTCAGGGGGCTAATCAGCCCCAGCATTTT; CDR3 protein: CASSPQGANQPQHF
J gene: TRBJ1-1; clone size: NA; D gene: NA; V gene: TRBV13; CDR3 DNA: TGTGCCAGCAGTCCTACAGAGATGAACACTGAAGCTTTCTTT; CDR3 protein: CASSPTEMNTEAFF
J gene: TRBJ1-2; clone size: NA; D gene: TRBD1; V gene: TRBV7-9; CDR3 DNA: TGTGCCAGCAGCTTAGGGGGGACAGACTATCATGGCTACACCTTC; CDR3 protein: CASSLGGTDYHGYTF
J gene: TRBJ1-2; clone size: NA; D gene: TRBD1; V gene: TRBV4-1; CDR3 DNA: TGCGCCAGCAGCCAAGATATTCAGGGGGTATATGGCTACACCTTC; CDR3 protein: CASSQDIQGVYGYTF